These 14 T cell receptor beta chains originate from one sample sequenced in a study of OX40 agonist ivuxolimab in advanced cancers. The library was made by the immunoSEQ multiplex PCR assay. Entries here come from immuneACCESS through TCRdb and include only in-frame sequences with V and J called. Some clones fail to appear in such tables; in the studies checked, an unresolved V gene covers under half of the shortfall, and the cause of the remainder is unknown. Present in this sample are approximately 64,000 clones, roughly 87% of which were seen just once. The top ten hold over 2.5% of the sample. The source material was CD4+ or CD8+ T cells sorted from blood, sampled in a trial of the OX40 agonist ivuxolimab. Source of these receptors: an adult with an advanced solid tumor such as melanoma, head and neck, liver or kidney cancer.

In its sample, this clone was seen a few times. The V gene is TRBV7-3, the J gene TRBJ2-1; D may be TRBD1 (6 bases). Germline CDR1 SGHTA, CDR2 FQGTGA. Trimming removed 2 bases from V and 0 bases from J, with 8 bases in between. This CDR3 has 15 residues. The CDR3 region is CASSLDRSSYNEQFF. The CDR3 DNA is TGTGCCAGCAGCTTAGACAGGAGCTCCTACAATGAGCAGTTCTTC.

The chain carries TRBV10-3 and TRBJ2-2, with 10 bases fitting TRBD2. V trimming: 6 bases; J trimming: 7 bases; junction bases outside the gene matches: 8. This CDR3 spans 15 amino acids. Germline CDR1 ENHRY, CDR2 SYGVKD. The CDR3 protein is CAIRDLAGENGELFF. The CDR3 nucleotides read TGTGCCATCAGGGATCTAGCGGGAGAGAACGGGGAGCTGTTTTTT.

V and J are TRBV29-1 and TRBJ1-1; possibly TRBD1 for D (5 bases). Germline values: CDR1 SQVTM, CDR2 ANQGSEA. Trimming pared 7 bases from V and 0 bases from J, leaving 15 bases between. The CDR3 loop spans 14 amino acids. The CDR3 spells CSATGSGMNTEAFF. DNA for the CDR3: TGCAGCGCAACCGGGTCAGGGATGAACACTGAAGCTTTCTTT.

The chain uses TRBV27 and TRBJ1-3; 7 nucleotides align to TRBD1. The CDR3 covers 15 residues. Germline V gene sequence: CDR1 MNHEY, CDR2 SMNVEV (reference sequence). Germline trimming cut 6 bases from V and 4 bases from J; bases unmatched to any gene: 9. The CDR3 protein is CASSLQRTGGNTIYF. CDR3 nucleotide sequence: TGTGCCAGCAGCCTACAACGGACAGGAGGAAACACCATATATTTT.

This clone was seen just once. The chain carries TRBV11-2 and TRBJ2-1; D call uncertain. CDR1 is SGHAT, CDR2 FQNNGV, per germline. This CDR3 spans 12 amino acids. V was cut by 5 bases and J by 5 bases, with 7 bases left in between. The CDR3 sequence is CASSPQDNEQFF. As DNA, the CDR3 is TGTGCCAGCAGCCCCCAGGACAATGAGCAGTTCTTC. Full variable domain (outside the CDR3, taken from reference TRBV11-2 and TRBJ2-1): EAGVAQSPRYKIIEKRQSVAFWCNPISGHATLYWYQQILGQGPKLLIQFQNNGVVDDSQLPKDRFSAERLKGVDSTLKIQPAKLEDSAVYLCASSPQDNEQFFGPGTRLTVL.

This chain connects TRBV7-2 to TRBJ1-2, with 7 bases that match TRBD1. CDR3 size: 14 residues. From germline, CDR1 is SGHTA and CDR2 FQGNSA. V dropped 1 base and J dropped 7; count of bases not matched to a gene: 6. The CDR3 DNA sequence: TGTGCCAGCAGCTTAGGACAGGGTTTCCGTGGCTACACCTTC. It encodes CASSLGQGFRGYTF. Full variable domain (rest looked up from reference TRBV7-2 and TRBJ1-2): GAGVSQSPSNKVTEKGKDVELRCDPISGHTALYWYRQSLGQGLEFLIYFQGNSAPDKSGLPSDRFSAERTGGSVSTLTIQRTQQEDSAVYLCASSLGQGFRGYTFGSGTRLTVV.

This sequence joins TRBV7-8 and TRBJ1-1, with 9 bases identical to TRBD1. This CDR3 spans 13 amino acids. The germline gives CDR1 SGHVS, CDR2 FQNEAQ. J was trimmed by 4 bases and V by 7 bases; bases with no gene match: 4. CDR3 nucleotide sequence: TGTGCCAGCACCTGGGACAGGGCCACTGAAGCTTTCTTT. Translating gives CASTWDRATEAFF.

The rearrangement joins TRBV29-1 to TRBJ2-2; 7 bases align to TRBD1. Germline V gene lookup returns CDR1 SQVTM and CDR2 ANQGSEA. CDR3 size: 15 residues. V lost 7 bases to trimming and J lost 0 bases; unmatched junction nucleotides: 8. The CDR3, as DNA: TGCAGCGCTTGCCCGGACAGGACGAACACCGGGGAGCTGTTTTTT. Amino acids: CSACPDRTNTGELFF.

This clone came up once. The chain joins TRBV15 to TRBJ2-1; D is perhaps TRBD2 (5 bases). There are 13 residues in the CDR3. V dropped 3 bases and J dropped 9 bases, with 12 bases sitting between them. The germline V gene encodes CDR1 LNHNV and CDR2 YYDKDF (reference sequence). For the CDR3, the DNA is TGTGCCACCAGCAGGGGTCGGGGTGGTGAGCAGTTCTTC. Its translation: CATSRGRGGEQFF.

This chain uses TRBV7-2 with TRBJ2-1; 12 bases align to TRBD2. CDR3 size: 16 residues. Germline lookup yields CDR1 SGHTA and CDR2 FQGNSA. J gave up 10 bases and V 5 bases, and 12 bases lay outside the gene matches. CDR3 protein: CASSGPGTSGYREQFF. The CDR3 bases are TGTGCCAGCAGCGGACCCGGGACTAGCGGGTATCGGGAGCAGTTCTTC.

This chain links TRBV6-1 with TRBJ1-2; TRBD1 matches at 8 bases. This CDR3 region has 16 residues. V shed 4 bases, J shed 3 bases, and the junction held 10 bases outside the gene matches. From germline, CDR1 is MNHNS and CDR2 SASEGT. The CDR3 bases are TGTGCCAGCAGTGCCGTCCGCAGGGGGCGCTACTATGGCTACACCTTC. Translated: CASSAVRRGRYYGYTF.

The chain couples TRBV6-4 to TRBJ2-2, with 14 bases that match TRBD2. With 3 bases clipped from V and 4 bases from J, the junction kept 1 base outside the gene matches. This CDR3 has 16 amino acids. Looked up from germline, CDR1 is MRHNA and CDR2 is SNTAGT. CDR3 nucleotides: TGTGCCAGCAGTGAGGGACTAGCGGGAGCCACCGGGGAGCTGTTTTTT. This gives the protein CASSEGLAGATGELFF.

The V and J genes are TRBV6-6 and TRBJ1-4; D perhaps matches TRBD1 (5 bases). The V end was cut by 0 bases, the J end by 1 base, with 6 bases between. The CDR3 is 15 amino acids. Germline loops: CDR1 MNHNY, CDR2 SVGAGI (reference sequence). The CDR3 is CASSYSQGTNEKLFF. In DNA, the CDR3 is TGTGCCAGCAGTTACTCCCAGGGAACTAATGAAAAACTGTTTTTT.

As regards this clone: The identical CDR3 is also encoded by other nucleotide sequences in the sample. The rearrangement links TRBV30 to TRBJ1-1; D not resolved. Germline-derived CDR1 and CDR2 are GTSNPN and SVGIG (reference sequence). V lost 0 bases to trimming and J lost 1 base, with 6 bases between them. This CDR3 spans 13 amino acids. CDR3 region: CAWSVTANTEAFF. CDR3 in DNA: TGTGCCTGGAGTGTAACTGCGAACACTGAAGCTTTCTTT.